This T cell receptor (beta chain) came from a study of tissue T cells after allogeneic stem cell transplantation. Overall study results and limits: The study did not identify alloreactive or antigen-specific tissue TCRs, and some clones might be persisting host cells. Within patients, tissue anatomy strongly shaped TCR repertoire composition. Blood and spleen captured only part of the tissue TCR repertoire.

Sequenced by immunoSEQ multiplex PCR; TCRdb stores in-frame clones only, minus some. The top ten hold about 18% of the sample, which has 4,000 to 5,000 clones, 63% seen once. Trimming left V 5 bases short and J 14 bases short, with 16 bases between. This CDR3 region has 13 residues. This clone is large by share. Its antigen is as yet unknown. The receptor's source is a female donor aged 60 or older with lung cancer. V usage is TRBV12-3 or TRBV12-4 and J usage is TRBJ1-6; a possible D gene is TRBD1 (5 bases). The material was tissue from the esophagus, obtained at autopsy. CDR3 DNA sequence: TGTGCCAGCAGTGCCGGAGAGGGACGCGCCCTCCACTTT. Translated: CASSAGEGRALHF.